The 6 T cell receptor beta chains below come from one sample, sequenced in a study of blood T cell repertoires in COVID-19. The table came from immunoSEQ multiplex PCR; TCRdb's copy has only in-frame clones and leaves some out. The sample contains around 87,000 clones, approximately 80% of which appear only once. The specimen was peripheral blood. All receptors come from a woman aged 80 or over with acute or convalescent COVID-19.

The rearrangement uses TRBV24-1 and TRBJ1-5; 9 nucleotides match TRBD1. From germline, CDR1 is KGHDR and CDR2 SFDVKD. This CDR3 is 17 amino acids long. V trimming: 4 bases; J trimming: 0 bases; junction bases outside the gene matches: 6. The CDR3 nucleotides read TGTGCCACCAGTGACCCACAGGGGGCCTATAGCAATCAGCCCCAGCATTTT. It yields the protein CATSDPQGAYSNQPQHF.

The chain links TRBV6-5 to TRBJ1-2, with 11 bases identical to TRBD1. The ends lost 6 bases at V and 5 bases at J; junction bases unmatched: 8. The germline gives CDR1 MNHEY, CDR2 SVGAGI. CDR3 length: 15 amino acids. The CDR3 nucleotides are TGTGCCAGCAGAGGATCCGGGACAGGGGGGTATGGCTACACCTTC. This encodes CASRGSGTGGYGYTF.

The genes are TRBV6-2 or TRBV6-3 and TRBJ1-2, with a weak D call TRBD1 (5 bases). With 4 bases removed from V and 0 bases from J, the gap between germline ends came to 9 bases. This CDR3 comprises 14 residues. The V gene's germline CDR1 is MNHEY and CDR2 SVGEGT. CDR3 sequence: CASSSSGANYGYTF. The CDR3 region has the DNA TGTGCCAGCAGTTCGTCGGGGGCTAACTATGGCTACACCTTC.

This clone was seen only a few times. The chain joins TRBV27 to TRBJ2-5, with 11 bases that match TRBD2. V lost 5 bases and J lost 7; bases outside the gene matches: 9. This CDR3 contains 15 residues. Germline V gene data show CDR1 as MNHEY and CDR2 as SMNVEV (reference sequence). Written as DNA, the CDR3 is TGTGCCAGCAGTCCCCTAGCGGGAGGTAGTGTGACCCAGTACTTC. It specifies CASSPLAGGSVTQYF.

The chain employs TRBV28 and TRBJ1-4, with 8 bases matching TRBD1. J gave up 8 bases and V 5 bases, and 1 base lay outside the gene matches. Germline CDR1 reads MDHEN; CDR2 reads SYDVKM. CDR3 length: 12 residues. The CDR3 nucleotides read TGTGCCAGCAGTAACAGGGGGGAAAAACTGTTTTTT. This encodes CASSNRGEKLFF.

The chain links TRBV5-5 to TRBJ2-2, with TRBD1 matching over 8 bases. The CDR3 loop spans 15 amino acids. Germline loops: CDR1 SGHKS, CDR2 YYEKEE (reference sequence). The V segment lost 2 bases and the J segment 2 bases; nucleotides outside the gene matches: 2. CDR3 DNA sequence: TGTGCCAGCAGCTTCAGGGGGCTCAACACCGGGGAGCTGTTTTTT. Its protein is CASSFRGLNTGELFF.